Sequencing of this T cell receptor (beta chain) was carried out in a study of T-cell reconstitution after alpha-beta-depleted transplantation in children. Unique molecular identifiers were incorporated during preparation of the TCRbeta library. MiXCR was run by TCRdb on the PCR reads, yielding one entry per CDR3 protein. The table has 300,000 to 350,000 distinct CDR3 sequences, about 16% seen once; the top ten hold about 41%. Study results and limitations: T-cell counts and diversity at one year following transplant were attributed mainly to newly produced T cells. High day-60 TCRbeta diversity in some patients came from surviving recipient T cells and thymic progenitors.

This clonotype was observed many times. Its antigen is as yet unknown. The germline CDR1 and CDR2 sequences are GTSNPN and SVGIG (reference sequence). CDR3 length: 15 residues. V trimming: 4 bases; J trimming: 5 bases; junction bases outside the gene matches: 7. The TCR was taken from a male patient aged 2-15 years who had a stem cell transplant for acute lymphoblastic leukemia, so the T cells may come from the graft donor. The gene calls are TRBV30 and TRBJ2-2, with 10 bases matching TRBD1. Sequenced here: PBMCs, mostly from graft donor cells, sampled 360 days after TCRalphabeta/CD19-depleted stem cell transplant. This CDR3 is CAWTVGQGTTGELFF. The CDR3 DNA follows: TGTGCCTGGACCGTGGGACAGGGGACGACCGGGGAGCTGTTTTTT.